This note documents a single TCR beta chain sequence. The data were obtained in a study of blood T cell repertoires in COVID-19. Study background: T cells, B-cell-depleted T cells, or PBMCs provided the cDNA or gDNA that served as material.

Only in-frame clones appear in the TCRdb table, and some are missing; sequencing was by immunoSEQ multiplex PCR. The sample has 300,000 to 400,000 clones; around 89% are singletons. This CDR3 has 19 residues. Germline CDR1 reads MNHNS; CDR2 reads SASEGT. The germline V and J ends were trimmed by 1 base and 7 bases, with 29 bases remaining between them. The V gene is TRBV6-1, the J gene TRBJ2-7; maybe TRBD1 (6 bases). Sequenced input: peripheral blood. The TCR sequence derives from a woman between 50 and 59 years old with active or convalescent COVID-19. CDR3 loop: CASSEGRLGASSRRKEQYF. Written as DNA, the CDR3 is TGTGCCAGCAGTGAAGGACGGTTGGGGGCCAGTTCTCGTCGAAAGGAGCAGTACTTC.